These T cell receptor beta chains were read from a single sample in a study of graft-versus-host responses after intestinal transplantation. Measured with immunoSEQ multiplex PCR; TCRdb has only the in-frame clones, and not every one. The sample has more than 10,000 clones; about four fifths are singletons. Material: PBMCs, obtained roughly 290 days after intestinal transplant. The receptors come from a human patient who received an intestinal transplant, so some T cells may come from the graft donor. The CDR3 runs from the conserved cysteine through the conserved F or W.

j_call: TRBJ1-1
v_call: TRBV30
cdr3_aa: CACDREGGTEAFF

j_call: TRBJ1-2
v_call: TRBV7-7
cdr3_aa: CASSFPGGARGYTF

j_call: TRBJ2-7
v_call: TRBV25-1
cdr3_aa: CVSSPRRFYEQYF

j_call: TRBJ2-2
v_call: TRBV9
cdr3_aa: CASSVFLQPTGELFF

j_call: TRBJ1-1
v_call: TRBV5-6
cdr3_aa: CASSGPGAGGFTEAFF

j_call: TRBJ2-5
v_call: TRBV27
cdr3_aa: CASSVGQPGPEETQYF

j_call: TRBJ2-1
v_call: TRBV6-5
cdr3_aa: CASSLPSSGGYNEQFF

j_call: TRBJ1-2
v_call: TRBV7-9
cdr3_aa: CASSLGSQFYGYTF

j_call: TRBJ2-3
v_call: TRBV7-3
cdr3_aa: CASSLINGQAADTQYF

j_call: TRBJ1-1
v_call: TRBV19
cdr3_aa: CASSIFGTLNTEAFF

j_call: TRBJ2-5
v_call: TRBV14
cdr3_aa: CASSQDWETQYF

j_call: TRBJ2-7
v_call: TRBV5-4
cdr3_aa: CASSLGTSSYEQYF

j_call: TRBJ2-2
v_call: TRBV5-4
cdr3_aa: CASSKRVGGELFF

j_call: TRBJ2-2
v_call: TRBV28
cdr3_aa: CASRRQGGTGELFF

j_call: TRBJ1-3
v_call: TRBV6-5
cdr3_aa: CASRPGQGARNTIYF

j_call: TRBJ2-7
v_call: TRBV2
cdr3_aa: CASSELISGVEQYF

j_call: TRBJ2-7
v_call: TRBV2
cdr3_aa: CASRLAEASYEQYF

j_call: TRBJ2-1
v_call: TRBV4-2
cdr3_aa: CASSQADRGSYNEQFF

j_call: TRBJ2-7
v_call: TRBV30
cdr3_aa: CAWSTVLAGEQYF

j_call: TRBJ2-5
v_call: TRBV19
cdr3_aa: CASRNRLAGGAQYF

j_call: TRBJ2-5
v_call: TRBV19
cdr3_aa: CASSRDREETQYF

j_call: TRBJ2-7
v_call: TRBV27
cdr3_aa: CASSNRGGAYEQYF

j_call: TRBJ1-3
v_call: TRBV6-4
cdr3_aa: CASSERGGSSGNTIYF

j_call: TRBJ2-1
v_call: TRBV30
cdr3_aa: CAWTSTHRRLAGYNEQFF

j_call: TRBJ2-2
v_call: TRBV11-3
cdr3_aa: CASSLSATPPGELFF

j_call: TRBJ1-1
v_call: TRBV19
cdr3_aa: CASSIGGDTEAFF

j_call: TRBJ1-4
v_call: TRBV10-1
cdr3_aa: CASTYKGTGVNEKLFF

j_call: TRBJ1-1
v_call: TRBV29-1
cdr3_aa: CSATENTEAFF

j_call: TRBJ2-1
v_call: TRBV4-1
cdr3_aa: CASSQDYHEQFF

j_call: TRBJ1-1
v_call: TRBV30
cdr3_aa: CAWIWAGGITEAFF

j_call: TRBJ2-5
v_call: TRBV5-6
cdr3_aa: CASSLGAQETQYF

j_call: TRBJ2-7
v_call: TRBV7-8
cdr3_aa: CASRSYLAGYEQYF

j_call: TRBJ1-3
v_call: TRBV7-8
cdr3_aa: CASSLKGNTIYF

j_call: TRBJ1-1
v_call: TRBV9
cdr3_aa: CASSGRGRSNTEAFF

j_call: TRBJ1-5
v_call: TRBV19
cdr3_aa: CASSMGTGTGGQPQHF

j_call: TRBJ2-7
v_call: TRBV18
cdr3_aa: CASSPGTSSYEQYF

j_call: TRBJ2-7
v_call: TRBV25-1
cdr3_aa: CASSGGRYEQYF

j_call: TRBJ1-5
v_call: TRBV7-6
cdr3_aa: CASSQGWDSNQPQHF

j_call: TRBJ2-7
v_call: TRBV6-1
cdr3_aa: CASTSLGGSYEQYF

j_call: TRBJ2-7
v_call: TRBV18
cdr3_aa: CASSKSGTSNVLEQYF

j_call: TRBJ1-1
v_call: TRBV28
cdr3_aa: CASSLWGQGSTEAFF

j_call: TRBJ2-2
v_call: TRBV10-1
cdr3_aa: CASSDGFGLAGGRWGGELFF

j_call: TRBJ2-7
v_call: TRBV7-9
cdr3_aa: CASSSTSSHEQYF

j_call: TRBJ2-7
v_call: TRBV4-1
cdr3_aa: CASSQVGSGGYEQYF

j_call: TRBJ2-4
v_call: TRBV19
cdr3_aa: CASSATGTGQNIQYF

j_call: TRBJ2-1
v_call: TRBV5-1
cdr3_aa: CASSPGTSGSKFYEQFF

j_call: TRBJ2-5
v_call: TRBV28
cdr3_aa: CASSSGQGGQETQYF

j_call: TRBJ2-3
v_call: TRBV19
cdr3_aa: CASSGGLAGGDTQYF

j_call: TRBJ2-1
v_call: TRBV11-3
cdr3_aa: CASSLVSSGGTNEQFF